This T cell receptor (beta chain) originates from a study of T cells expressing NK-cell markers. TCRdb reworked the 5' RACE reads into one entry per CDR3 protein, no DNA. The clone table shows roughly 380,000 distinct CDR3 sequences, with the ten largest holding over 4%. The V gene's germline CDR1 is DFQATT and CDR2 SNEGSKA (reference sequence). This CDR3 is 13 amino acids long. The sequencing sample was made of blood T cells: a sorted CD56 or NKG2C T cell subset, CD4+ or CD8+ T cells, or bulk PBMC T cells (not recorded which). This clonotype was sampled from a man aged 18 to 69 in good health. This chain uses TRBV20-1 with TRBJ2-7; TCRdb outputs TRBD1, but without DNA this stays unchecked. This CDR3 reads CSASSPQGSKQYF.